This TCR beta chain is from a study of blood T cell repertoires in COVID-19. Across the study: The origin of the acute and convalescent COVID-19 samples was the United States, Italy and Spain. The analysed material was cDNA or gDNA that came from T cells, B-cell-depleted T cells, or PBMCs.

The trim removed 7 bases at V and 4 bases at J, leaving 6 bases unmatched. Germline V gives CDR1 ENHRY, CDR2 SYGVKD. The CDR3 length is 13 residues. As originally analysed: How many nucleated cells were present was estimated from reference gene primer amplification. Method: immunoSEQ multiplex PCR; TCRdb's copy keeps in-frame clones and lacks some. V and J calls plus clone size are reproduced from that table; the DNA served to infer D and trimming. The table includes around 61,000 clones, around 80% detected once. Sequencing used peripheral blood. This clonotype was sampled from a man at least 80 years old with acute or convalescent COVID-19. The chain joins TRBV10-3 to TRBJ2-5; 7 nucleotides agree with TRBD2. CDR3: CAINKGGGETQYF. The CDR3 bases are TGTGCCATCAATAAGGGCGGGGGAGAGACCCAGTACTTC.